Described below is a single T cell receptor beta chain sequence and its context. Germline CDR1 MDHEN, CDR2 SYDVKM. The CDR3 runs 15 residues. V dropped 4 bases and J dropped 5 bases, with 17 bases sitting between them. The sample originates from a study of blood T cell repertoires in COVID-19. Sequenced by immunoSEQ multiplex PCR; TCRdb stores in-frame clones only, minus some. The sample has around 480,000 clones, roughly 87% seen once; the top ten hold 0.7%. Sequencing was carried out using PBMCs or T cells enriched from blood (not recorded which). This chain links TRBV28 with TRBJ2-5; a possible D gene is TRBD2 (5 bases). The receptor was derived from a woman younger than 30 who had recovered from COVID-19. CDR3 sequence (DNA): TGTGCCAGCAGTTGGATTCGGGGTGGCGGGGAGACCCAGTACTTC. This encodes CASSWIRGGGETQYF.